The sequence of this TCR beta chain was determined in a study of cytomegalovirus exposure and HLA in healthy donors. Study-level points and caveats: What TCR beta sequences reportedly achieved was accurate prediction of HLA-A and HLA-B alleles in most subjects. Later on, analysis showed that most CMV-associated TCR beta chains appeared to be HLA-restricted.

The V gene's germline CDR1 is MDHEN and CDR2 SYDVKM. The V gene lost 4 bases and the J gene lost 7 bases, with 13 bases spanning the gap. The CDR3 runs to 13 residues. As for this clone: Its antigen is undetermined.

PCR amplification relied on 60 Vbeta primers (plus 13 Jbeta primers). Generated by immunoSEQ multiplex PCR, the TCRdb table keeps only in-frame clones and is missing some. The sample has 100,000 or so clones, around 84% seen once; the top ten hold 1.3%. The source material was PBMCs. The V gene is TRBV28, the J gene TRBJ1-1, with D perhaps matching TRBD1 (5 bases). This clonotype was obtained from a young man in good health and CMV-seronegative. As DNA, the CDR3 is TGTGCCAGCAGTTCTTATCCGGGGGATGAAGCTTTCTTT. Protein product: CASSSYPGDEAFF. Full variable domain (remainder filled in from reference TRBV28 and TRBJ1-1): DVKVTQSSRYLVKRTGEKVFLECVQDMDHENMFWYRQDPGLGLRLIYFSYDVKMKEKGDIPEGYSVSREKKERFSLILESASTNQTSMYLCASSSYPGDEAFFGQGTRLTVV.